Each of the 15 T cell receptor beta chains below was sequenced from the same sample in a study of CD8 T cells in Susac syndrome (dated by TCRdb to between 2018 and 2021). Library construction relied on the immunoSEQ multiplex PCR assay. RNA was extracted with the RNeasy kit and roughly 0.5 to 1 ug was reverse transcribed using random hexamers. TCRdb reprocessed the public reads (quality trimming at Q25 with fastp, clone calling with MiXCR) and kept in-frame beta chains. A single entry per CDR3 protein holds the most common genes and DNA from its merged rows. In this sample the table shows approximately 200,000 distinct CDR3 sequences, around 96% of which occur a single time. The ten largest clonotypes hold roughly 0.094% of the sample. Sequenced input: CD4+ T cells from PBMCs. These receptor sequences come from a human donor with multiple sclerosis.

This rearrangement joins TRBV6-6 to TRBJ2-1; D possibly corresponds to TRBD1 (5 bases). Looked up from germline, CDR1 is MNHNY and CDR2 is SVGAGI (reference sequence). The CDR3 loop spans 12 amino acids. The V end lost 4 bases, the J end lost 7 bases, and 8 bases lay between the germline ends. The CDR3 here is CASSSRENEQFF. CDR3 nucleotide sequence: TGTGCCAGCAGTTCCAGGGAAAATGAGCAGTTCTTC.

J is TRBJ1-2 and V is TRBV5-1, with 8 bases matching TRBD1. V lost 0 bases and J lost 8; bases outside the gene matches: 3. The length of the CDR3 is 13 residues. Germline-derived CDR1 and CDR2 are SGHRS and YFSETQ. The CDR3: CASSLETGVGYTF. DNA for the CDR3: TGCGCCAGCAGCTTGGAGACAGGGGTCGGCTACACCTTC.

The chain uses TRBV19 and TRBJ1-2; the D gene is possibly TRBD1 (5 bases). The CDR3 spans 15 residues. Germline-derived CDR1 and CDR2 are LNHDA and SQIVND (reference sequence). Trimming took off 1 base at V and 2 bases at J, with 11 bases between the two ends. The CDR3 spells CASSIVGTENYGYTF. DNA for the CDR3: TGTGCCAGTAGTATAGTTGGGACGGAGAACTATGGCTACACCTTC.

The gene calls are TRBV24-1 and TRBJ2-5; D remains ambiguous. Trimming removed 4 bases at V and 2 bases at J, with 4 bases between. Germline V gene sequence: CDR1 KGHDR, CDR2 SFDVKD. The CDR3 covers 12 residues. The CDR3 nucleotides are TGTGCCACCAGTGACAGGCAAGAGACCCAGTACTTC. Translating it yields CATSDRQETQYF.

The chain links TRBV12-3 or TRBV12-4 to TRBJ2-7, with D tentatively TRBD2 (6 bases). This CDR3 has 11 amino acids. V lost 7 bases, J lost 6 bases, and 10 bases lay in between. CDR3 region: CASTKGGEQYF. In nucleotides, the CDR3 is TGTGCCAGCACCAAGGGAGGCGAGCAGTACTTC.

The gene calls are TRBV29-1 and TRBJ1-2; D might be TRBD1 (6 bases). V was trimmed by 7 bases and J by 4 bases, leaving 13 bases between them. The CDR3 contains 12 residues. Germline CDR1 reads SQVTM; CDR2 reads ANQGSEA. CDR3 DNA: TGCAGCGCTGGCCGGGACACCTATGGCTACACCTTC. Its protein product is CSAGRDTYGYTF.

The chain combines TRBV7-2 with TRBJ2-1; a possible D gene is TRBD1 (5 bases). This CDR3 has 12 amino acids. Trimming stripped 6 bases from V and 8 bases from J, with 11 bases between. Germline CDR1 is SGHTA and CDR2 is FQGNSA. CDR3 nucleotide sequence: TGTGCCAGCAGGGCCGTAGGGGATGAGCAGTTCTTC. The encoded protein is CASRAVGDEQFF.

This chain joins TRBV12-3 or TRBV12-4 and TRBJ1-1, with 11 nucleotides matching TRBD1. J lost 3 bases, V lost 5 bases, and 5 bases had no gene match. The CDR3 extends over 15 amino acids. The CDR3 nucleotides read TGTGCCAGCAGTCCCGGACAGGGGGCCTACACTGAAGCTTTCTTT. It specifies CASSPGQGAYTEAFF.

This rearrangement joins TRBV20-1 to TRBJ2-7; D is tentatively TRBD1 or TRBD2 (6 bases each). Germline CDR1 reads DFQATT; CDR2 reads SNEGSKA (reference sequence). This CDR3 has 14 amino acids. V shed 1 base and J shed 0 bases, with 10 bases lying between them. CDR3 protein: CSARGGASSYEQYF. The CDR3 DNA follows: TGCAGTGCTAGAGGGGGGGCCTCCTCCTACGAGCAGTACTTC.

The V and J genes are TRBV6-1 and TRBJ2-2, with D uncertain. The V gene's germline CDR1 is MNHNS and CDR2 SASEGT. Trimming removed 7 bases at V and 6 bases at J, with 6 bases between. The CDR3 has 11 residues. The CDR3 spells CASKFPGELFF. CDR3 nucleotide sequence: TGTGCCAGCAAGTTTCCCGGGGAGCTGTTTTTT.

This chain connects TRBV12-3 or TRBV12-4 to TRBJ1-2; perhaps TRBD1 as D (5 bases). There are 13 residues in the CDR3. Trimming took 3 bases from V and 8 from J, leaving 13 bases between them. The CDR3 reads CASSLGQAEGYTF. The CDR3 DNA is TGTGCCAGCAGTTTGGGGCAGGCGGAAGGCTACACCTTC.

V is TRBV24-1 and J is TRBJ1-5; D gene ambiguous. Trimming stripped 7 bases from V and 5 bases from J, with 8 bases between. Germline V gene data show CDR1 as KGHDR and CDR2 as SFDVKD. The CDR3 covers 12 residues. The CDR3 is CATSEDHQPQHF. The CDR3 bases are TGTGCCACCAGCGAAGACCATCAGCCCCAGCATTTT.

V and J are TRBV3-1 and TRBJ2-1; D might be TRBD2 (7 bases). The CDR3 runs to 19 residues. The germline gives CDR1 LGHDT, CDR2 YNNKEL (reference sequence). Between the trimmed V and J ends, which lost 3 bases and 6 bases, there was a span of 27 bases. The CDR3 protein is CASSHAAGVGGGDANEQFF. CDR3 DNA: TGTGCCAGCAGCCACGCAGCAGGGGTAGGCGGGGGAGACGCCAATGAGCAGTTCTTC.

The chain has TRBV27 and TRBJ1-1; unclear D gene. Germline V gene sequence: CDR1 MNHEY, CDR2 SMNVEV (reference sequence). V lost 2 bases, J lost 2 bases, and 9 bases lay in between. This CDR3 is 14 amino acids long. CDR3 region: CASSLTGHNTEAFF. The CDR3 DNA reads as TGTGCCAGCAGTTTAACTGGGCATAACACTGAAGCTTTCTTT.

V gene TRBV5-1 combines with J gene TRBJ1-1, with D unresolved. V shed 4 bases and J shed 5 bases, with 18 bases lying between them. CDR3 size: 15 residues. Germline V lookup: CDR1 SGHRS, CDR2 YFSETQ. Written as DNA, the CDR3 is TGCGCCAGCAGCCTTGAGGGTGGGGTAGGAACTGAAGCTTTCTTT. It is translated as CASSLEGGVGTEAFF.